This T cell receptor (beta chain) is from a study of cytomegalovirus exposure and HLA in healthy donors. A roughly 120-subject validation cohort, separate from the approximately 720-subject first cohort, supplied the donors. The germline gives CDR1 SGHNT, CDR2 YYREEE (reference sequence). V lost 1 base and J lost 3, with 17 bases in between. This CDR3 comprises 16 residues. Libraries were prepared by immunoSEQ multiplex PCR; TCRdb keeps only in-frame clonotypes and omits some of them. The sample lists about 82,000 clones, 85% to 95% occurring once. This receptor was obtained from a woman younger than 35 in good health and CMV-seronegative. The sample comprised PBMCs. The chain employs TRBV5-4 and TRBJ2-7; maybe TRBD2 (6 bases). This chain's CDR3 is CASSLITGSGGYEQYF. In DNA, the CDR3 is TGTGCCAGCAGCTTGATAACCGGTAGCGGAGGCTACGAGCAGTACTTC. The full variable domain, with the rest looked up from reference TRBV5-4 and TRBJ2-7, is ETGVTQSPTHLIKTRGQQVTLRCSSQSGHNTVSWYQQALGQGPQFIFQYYREEENGRGNFPPRFSGLQFPNYSSELNVNALELDDSALYLCASSLITGSGGYEQYFGPGTRLTVT.